Listed below are T cell receptor beta chains from one sample, sequenced in a study of siplizumab effects on memory and regulatory T cells. Sequencing used immunoSEQ multiplex PCR; TCRdb keeps in-frame clones, though not all of them. The sample gives fewer than 85,000 clones, 95% of which show up once; about 18% is in the top ten. Sequencing was performed on CD8+ T cells sorted from blood. These TCRs come from a human donor in good health. Both conserved end residues are part of each CDR3. Each record gives: V gene, J gene, CDR3 protein.

TRBV27,TRBJ2-7,CASSLVGRKVYEQYF
TRBV7-9,TRBJ1-3,CASSLSILPGEAGNTIYF
TRBV19,TRBJ2-1,CASSIGLAGSYNEQFF
TRBV28,TRBJ2-7,CASSLSLKTSGSLDEQYF
TRBV19,TRBJ2-7,CASSIPDRAYEQYF
TRBV18,TRBJ1-1,CASSPVGGWTEAFF
TRBV14,TRBJ2-1,CASSPQGSPRDEQFF
TRBV7-3,TRBJ2-1,CASSAGLAGYNEQFF
TRBV19,TRBJ2-7,CASSINRDYEQYF
TRBV2,TRBJ2-7,CASSFLAGEYEQYF
TRBV6-9,TRBJ2-2,CASSYSGGRDTGELFF
TRBV6-5,TRBJ1-4,CASWGRGNEKLFF
TRBV15,TRBJ2-1,CATSPGRGQFF
TRBV4-1,TRBJ1-3,CASSQTGHLLENTIYF
TRBV7-9,TRBJ1-2,CASSLATGMSLVGYTF
TRBV7-8,TRBJ1-1,CASSPYTGLKNTEAFF
TRBV5-1,TRBJ1-1,CASSFRGEGTEAFF
TRBV5-1,TRBJ2-1,CASSYPGTDISYNEQFF
TRBV10-2,TRBJ2-7,CASSESLASYEQYF
TRBV27,TRBJ2-7,CASSYRGFGSYEQYF
TRBV7-2,TRBJ2-1,CASSFPVGLALSYNEQFF
TRBV10-1,TRBJ2-1,CASSESGQGLGNEQFF
TRBV5-5,TRBJ2-7,CASSLPSGSNEQYF
TRBV4-1,TRBJ2-6,CASSQNWLSGANVLTF
TRBV19,TRBJ1-5,CASSGDRYSNQPQHF
TRBV5-4,TRBJ1-1,CASSSARGRAFF
TRBV19,TRBJ2-1,CASSISYENEQFF
TRBV25-1,TRBJ1-3,CASSTGGELNTIYF
TRBV28,TRBJ1-5,CASSQGGQPQHF
TRBV18,TRBJ2-1,CASSPALNEQFF
TRBV5-6,TRBJ2-2,CASSLYRDNTGELFF